These T cell receptor beta chains were read from a single sample in a study of blood T cell repertoires in COVID-19. Repertoires were generated with immunoSEQ multiplex PCR, while TCRdb's copy carries only in-frame clones and drops some. The profile shows 270,000 or so clones, 86% of them singletons. Sequenced input: peripheral blood. These receptors all stem from a woman aged 25 to 39 with COVID-19, enrolled during active disease. Both conserved end residues are part of each CDR3. A D gene is named only where the DNA matches it firmly. The size entry is marked missing in some rows and otherwise reads once, few, many or a size class.

j_gene: TRBJ1-2; d_gene: NA; v_gene: TRBV16; abundance: NA; CDR3aa: CASSYDRANYGYTF; CDR3nt: TGTGCCAGCAGCTACGACAGAGCTAACTATGGCTACACCTTC
j_gene: TRBJ2-3; d_gene: NA; v_gene: TRBV4-1; abundance: NA; CDR3aa: CASSRIPRGFGTDTQYF; CDR3nt: TGCGCCAGCAGCCGGATACCCCGCGGGTTTGGTACAGATACGCAGTATTTT
j_gene: TRBJ1-1; d_gene: TRBD1; v_gene: TRBV6-5; abundance: NA; CDR3aa: CASSSMTGFTEAFF; CDR3nt: TGTGCCAGCAGTTCTATGACAGGGTTCACTGAAGCTTTCTTT
j_gene: TRBJ2-2; d_gene: NA; v_gene: TRBV29-1; abundance: NA; CDR3aa: CSVGQENTGELFF; CDR3nt: TGCAGCGTTGGCCAGGAGAACACCGGGGAGCTGTTTTTT
j_gene: TRBJ2-7; d_gene: NA; v_gene: TRBV11-2; abundance: NA; CDR3aa: CASSDSVFYEQYF; CDR3nt: TGTGCCAGCAGCGACTCGGTCTTCTACGAGCAGTACTTC
j_gene: TRBJ2-1; d_gene: NA; v_gene: TRBV5-1; abundance: few; CDR3aa: CASSLLGGGEQFF; CDR3nt: TGCGCCAGCAGCTTGCTAGGCGGTGGTGAGCAGTTCTTC
j_gene: TRBJ2-5; d_gene: TRBD2; v_gene: TRBV7-7; abundance: NA; CDR3aa: CASSLGGLAGAETQYF; CDR3nt: TGTGCCAGCAGCTTAGGAGGACTAGCGGGGGCAGAGACCCAGTACTTC
j_gene: TRBJ1-2; d_gene: TRBD1; v_gene: TRBV12-5; abundance: NA; CDR3aa: CASGYRGLDYTF; CDR3nt: TGTGCTAGTGGTTACAGGGGTCTAGACTACACCTTC
j_gene: TRBJ2-7; d_gene: NA; v_gene: TRBV5-1; abundance: NA; CDR3aa: CASSLIRQATYEQYF; CDR3nt: TGCGCCAGCAGCTTAATTAGACAGGCCACCTACGAGCAGTACTTC
j_gene: TRBJ2-3; d_gene: TRBD2; v_gene: TRBV7-9; abundance: NA; CDR3aa: CASSLELAASTDTQYF; CDR3nt: TGTGCCAGCAGCTTAGAACTAGCGGCTAGCACAGATACGCAGTATTTT
j_gene: TRBJ1-5; d_gene: NA; v_gene: TRBV7-9; abundance: NA; CDR3aa: CASSKDPGLSNQPQHF; CDR3nt: TGTGCCAGCAGCAAAGACCCTGGGCTTAGCAATCAGCCCCAGCATTTT
j_gene: TRBJ1-1; d_gene: NA; v_gene: TRBV29-1; abundance: NA; CDR3aa: CSVENGENTEAFF; CDR3nt: TGCAGCGTTGAAAACGGGGAGAACACTGAAGCTTTCTTT
j_gene: TRBJ2-7; d_gene: NA; v_gene: TRBV5-5; abundance: NA; CDR3aa: CASSPLWGDGSYEQYF; CDR3nt: TGTGCCAGCAGTCCCTTGTGGGGCGATGGGTCCTACGAGCAGTACTTC
j_gene: TRBJ1-4; d_gene: NA; v_gene: TRBV7-8; abundance: NA; CDR3aa: CASSELFGGYSTNEKLFF; CDR3nt: TGTGCCAGCAGCGAGCTATTTGGGGGGTACTCAACTAATGAAAAACTGTTTTTT
j_gene: TRBJ1-4; d_gene: NA; v_gene: TRBV15; abundance: NA; CDR3aa: CATSSQSIDWGEEKLFF; CDR3nt: TGTGCCACCAGCAGCCAATCGATTGATTGGGGGGAAGAAAAACTGTTTTTT
j_gene: TRBJ2-3; d_gene: NA; v_gene: TRBV21-1; abundance: NA; CDR3aa: CASLRGVPGQDTDTQYF; CDR3nt: TGTGCCAGCCTACGAGGGGTCCCGGGACAGGACACAGATACGCAGTATTTT
j_gene: TRBJ1-1; d_gene: NA; v_gene: TRBV18; abundance: NA; CDR3aa: CASSPAGMSTTEAFF; CDR3nt: TGTGCCAGCTCACCAGCGGGGATGAGTACCACTGAAGCTTTCTTT
j_gene: TRBJ1-1; d_gene: TRBD1; v_gene: TRBV3-1/TRBV3-2; abundance: NA; CDR3aa: CASSAYRGYTEAFF; CDR3nt: TGTGCCAGCAGCGCATACAGGGGATACACTGAAGCTTTCTTT
j_gene: TRBJ1-5; d_gene: NA; v_gene: TRBV29-1; abundance: NA; CDR3aa: CSVGGALGQPQHF; CDR3nt: TGCAGCGTGGGAGGGGCGTTGGGTCAGCCCCAGCATTTT
j_gene: TRBJ2-3; d_gene: TRBD2; v_gene: TRBV29-1; abundance: few; CDR3aa: CSFLGGGSTDTQYF; CDR3nt: TGCAGCTTCTTGGGGGGGGGAAGCACAGATACGCAGTATTTT
j_gene: TRBJ2-7; d_gene: NA; v_gene: TRBV2; abundance: NA; CDR3aa: CASRQSSYEQYF; CDR3nt: TGTGCCAGCCGACAGAGCTCCTACGAGCAGTACTTC
j_gene: TRBJ1-1; d_gene: TRBD1; v_gene: TRBV12-3/TRBV12-4; abundance: NA; CDR3aa: CASSRGQGPFF; CDR3nt: TGTGCCAGCAGTCGGGGACAGGGGCCTTTCTTT
j_gene: TRBJ1-3; d_gene: NA; v_gene: TRBV3-1/TRBV3-2; abundance: once; CDR3aa: CATGSEAPGTIYF; CDR3nt: TGTGCCACCGGATCGGAGGCGCCGGGCACCATATATTTT
j_gene: TRBJ2-7; d_gene: TRBD1; v_gene: TRBV12-3/TRBV12-4; abundance: few; CDR3aa: CASRYTGVYEQYF; CDR3nt: TGTGCCAGCAGGTATACAGGGGTCTACGAGCAGTACTTC
j_gene: TRBJ2-7; d_gene: TRBD2; v_gene: TRBV13; abundance: NA; CDR3aa: CASSFRGEGYEQYF; CDR3nt: TGTGCCAGCAGCTTCCGGGGGGAGGGCTACGAGCAGTACTTC
j_gene: TRBJ1-5; d_gene: NA; v_gene: TRBV2; abundance: NA; CDR3aa: CASSDGAGQPQHF; CDR3nt: TGTGCCAGCAGTGACGGGGCGGGACAGCCCCAGCATTTT
j_gene: TRBJ2-7; d_gene: NA; v_gene: TRBV9; abundance: NA; CDR3aa: CASSVGPGTGVREQYF; CDR3nt: TGTGCCAGCAGCGTAGGTCCGGGGACTGGGGTAAGGGAGCAGTACTTC
j_gene: TRBJ2-3; d_gene: TRBD2; v_gene: TRBV2; abundance: once; CDR3aa: CASSSGGGDTQYF; CDR3nt: TGTGCCAGCAGTAGCGGGGGCGGGGATACGCAGTATTTT
j_gene: TRBJ2-7; d_gene: NA; v_gene: TRBV28; abundance: NA; CDR3aa: CASSLLGQSAYEQYF; CDR3nt: TGTGCCAGCAGTTTATTGGGCCAATCGGCCTACGAGCAGTACTTC